These 4 T cell receptor beta chains came from one sample sequenced in a study of blood T cell repertoires in COVID-19. Generated by immunoSEQ multiplex PCR, the TCRdb table keeps only in-frame clones and is missing some. The profile shows over 25,000 clones, approximately 89% of them singletons. Sequenced sample: peripheral blood. The receptors stem from a man in his sixties with acute or convalescent COVID-19.

The chain couples TRBV7-2 to TRBJ2-3; 10 bases agree with TRBD2. The CDR3 contains 16 residues. V was pared by 2 bases and J by 0 bases, with 2 bases of the junction left unmatched. Germline V gene sequence: CDR1 SGHTA, CDR2 FQGNSA. CDR3 region: CASSLRLAGSTDTQYF. The DNA for the CDR3 is TGTGCCAGCAGCTTACGACTAGCGGGTAGCACAGATACGCAGTATTTT.

The chain couples TRBV19 to TRBJ2-1; TRBD1 aligns across 8 bases. The V gene end was trimmed by 5 bases and the J gene end by 4 bases; junction bases not matched to a gene: 10. CDR1 and CDR2 (germline): LNHDA, SQIVND (reference sequence). This CDR3 has 16 amino acids. The CDR3 loop is CASSFTHWTGYNEQFF. The CDR3 DNA follows: TGTGCCAGTAGTTTCACTCACTGGACAGGGTACAATGAGCAGTTCTTC.

There are a few counts of this clone. V usage is TRBV11-1 and J usage is TRBJ1-5; D is uncertain. The length of the CDR3 is 14 residues. Trimming stripped 1 base from V and 1 base from J, with 5 bases between. Germline loops: CDR1 SGHAT, CDR2 FQDESV (reference sequence). The CDR3 reads CASSLDGSNQPQHF. The CDR3 DNA reads as TGTGCCAGCAGCTTAGACGGGAGCAATCAGCCCCAGCATTTT.

Only one count was recorded for this clone. The chain combines TRBV6-5 with TRBJ1-5; D not certain. CDR1 and CDR2 from the germline V gene are MNHEY and SVGAGI. Trimming removed 3 bases from V and 7 bases from J, with 16 bases in between. This CDR3 contains 15 residues. CDR3 loop: CASSYSRREGQPQHF. CDR3 bases: TGTGCCAGCAGTTATAGTAGGAGGGAAGGGCAGCCCCAGCATTTT.